Ten or more counts support the clone carrying this TCR beta chain. This sample is drawn from a study of early T cells in non-severe SARS-CoV-2 infection. One entry per CDR3 protein, called by TCRdb with MiXCR from the 5' RACE reads. The sample lists tens of thousands of distinct CDR3 sequences; roughly an eighth were seen once. V lost 6 bases to trimming and J lost 3 bases; unmatched junction nucleotides: 14. The length of the CDR3 is 16 residues. In germline, CDR1 is SGHDT, CDR2 YYEEEE. Sequenced input: whole blood. This TCR was recovered from an adult who was a healthcare worker with PCR-confirmed SARS-CoV-2 infection or an uninfected control (not recorded which). This chain joins TRBV5-6 and TRBJ1-2, with 7 positions matching TRBD1. CDR3 sequence reads: CASIKGTGAGYYGYTF. Here the CDR3 DNA reads TGTGCCAGCATCAAGGGAACAGGGGCGGGATACTATGGCTACACCTTC. Drawing the rest from reference TRBV5-6 and TRBJ1-2, the complete variable domain is DAGVTQSPTHLIKTRGQQVTLRCSPKSGHDTVSWYQQALGQGPQFIFQYYEEEERQRGNFPDRFSGHQFPNYSSELNVNALLLGDSALYLCASIKGTGAGYYGYTFGSGTRLTVV.